This T cell receptor beta chain was captured in a study of T-cell memory formation after mild COVID-19. Study-level background: TCR clusters largely stayed donor specific.

TCR alpha and TCR beta cDNA libraries carrying sample barcodes and UMIs were produced by 5'RACE using constant-segment primers. TCRdb independently ran MiXCR on the 5' RACE reads; one entry per CDR3 protein. The top ten clones hold approximately 22% of a sample with roughly 340,000 distinct CDR3 sequences, less than 25% of them seen once. Comment on this clonotype: The antigen remains undetermined.

CDR1 and CDR2 from the germline V gene are DFQATT and SNEGSKA (reference sequence). The V end was cut by 1 base, the J end by 7 bases, with 11 bases between. The CDR3 extends over 13 amino acids. Whole-study findings and limits: Memory cells collected pre-infection included some clones that later responded, suggesting cross-reactive memory joined. Clones contracting over day 15 to 85 were CD4/CD8 balanced, with later expanders leaning CD4+.

The chain combines TRBV20-1 with TRBJ1-5, with unresolved D. Material for sequencing was PBMCs or a T cell subset sorted from them (not recorded which). The source is a man aged 18 to 30 who had mild COVID-19 (a few samples of this study predate the infection). Cell type and time point are not known. The CDR3 DNA sequence: TGCAGTGCTAGAGTGGCTGCTGGGCAGCCCCAGCATTTT. Amino acid sequence: CSARVAAGQPQHF.